The rows below give T cell receptor beta chains drawn from one sample of a study of technical replicates of blood from several donors. Clones were sequenced by immunoSEQ multiplex PCR, and TCRdb holds only the in-frame ones, with some missing. The table shows over 50,000 clones, with about 93% occurring only once. The sequenced material came from PBMCs. The receptors originated from a human donor in good health. Some clones in this sample may be carry-over from other donors' samples. Both conserved end residues are part of each CDR3. A D gene is named only where the DNA matches it firmly. Size values are once, few and many counts, or a class for expanded clones, and some rows have none.

>NA|NA|TRBJ2-3|TRBV7-2
CASSSSRTDTQYF
TGTGCCAGCAGCTCATCTAGGACAGATACGCAGTATTTT
>NA|NA|TRBJ1-2|TRBV27
CASSGRGGYTF
TGTGCCAGCAGCGGAAGGGGTGGCTACACCTTC
>TRBD1|NA|TRBJ1-6|TRBV7-2
CASSLGTGYNSPLHF
TGTGCCAGCAGCCTAGGGACAGGTTATAATTCACCCCTCCACTTT
>NA|NA|TRBJ2-2|TRBV19
CASHPWDWENTGELFF
TGTGCCTCCCACCCGTGGGACTGGGAGAACACCGGGGAGCTGTTTTTT
>TRBD1|NA|TRBJ1-1|TRBV7-2
CASSNDRGRVAFF
TGTGCCAGCAGCAACGACAGGGGGCGCGTGGCTTTCTTT
>TRBD2|NA|TRBJ2-1|TRBV7-9
CASSLGRGGPIEQFF
TGTGCCAGCAGCTTAGGGCGGGGGGGCCCCATAGAGCAGTTCTTC
>NA|NA|TRBJ1-5|TRBV5-1
CASSLAPESNQPQHF
TGCGCCAGCAGCTTGGCCCCGGAGAGCAATCAGCCCCAGCATTTT
>NA|NA|TRBJ1-1|TRBV2
CASTNSRGDTEAFF
TGTGCCAGCACCAACTCCAGGGGTGACACTGAAGCTTTCTTT
>TRBD1|NA|TRBJ2-5|TRBV9
CASSFEGQGVQTQYF
TGTGCCAGCAGCTTCGAGGGCCAGGGGGTTCAGACCCAGTACTTC
>TRBD1|NA|TRBJ1-5|TRBV23-1
CASSQDRGHQPQHF
TGCGCCAGCAGCCAGGACAGGGGGCATCAGCCCCAGCATTTT
>NA|NA|TRBJ2-1|TRBV9
CARRGRESNNEQFF
TGTGCCAGGAGGGGGCGGGAATCGAACAATGAGCAGTTCTTC
>NA|once|TRBJ2-7|TRBV27
CASRRQADSSYEQYF
TGTGCCAGCAGGCGACAGGCGGATAGCTCCTACGAGCAGTACTTC
>NA|NA|TRBJ2-3|TRBV7-2
CASSLGMASTDTQYF
TGTGCCAGCAGCTTAGGAATGGCTAGCACAGATACGCAGTATTTT
>TRBD2|NA|TRBJ2-5|TRBV7-3
CASSLAGGLETQYF
TGTGCCAGCAGCTTGGCGGGAGGGCTGGAGACCCAGTACTTC
>TRBD1|NA|TRBJ2-5|TRBV30
CAWNHGTGRLETQYF
TGTGCCTGGAACCACGGGACAGGGCGTTTAGAGACCCAGTACTTC
>TRBD2|NA|TRBJ2-1|TRBV29-1
CSVEIAGVGNEQFF
TGCAGCGTTGAAATCGCGGGAGTGGGGAATGAGCAGTTCTTC
>NA|NA|TRBJ2-5|TRBV7-3
CASSPRQGLTQYF
TGTGCCAGCAGCCCGAGGCAGGGGCTGACCCAGTACTTC
>NA|NA|TRBJ2-1|TRBV4-2
CASSQDKGFYNEQFF
TGTGCCAGCAGCCAAGATAAGGGGTTCTACAATGAGCAGTTCTTC
>NA|once|TRBJ1-1|TRBV5-1
CASRPGLLNTEAFF
TGCGCCAGCAGGCCGGGACTCCTTAACACTGAAGCTTTCTTT
>TRBD2|NA|TRBJ2-7|TRBV5-1
CASSQPGLAGEQYF
TGCGCCAGCAGTCAACCGGGACTAGCTGGCGAGCAGTACTTC
>TRBD1|NA|TRBJ1-4|TRBV5-8
CASSPGQGTATNEKLFF
TGTGCCAGCAGCCCGGGACAGGGGACGGCAACTAATGAAAAACTGTTTTTT
>TRBD2|NA|TRBJ2-7|TRBV5-1
CASSLQLAGGSSSYEQYF
TGCGCCAGCAGCTTGCAACTAGCGGGGGGCTCGAGCTCCTACGAGCAGTACTTC
>NA|few|TRBJ1-3|TRBV20-1
CSANLGNTIYF
TGCAGTGCTAATCTGGGAAACACCATATATTTT
>NA|NA|TRBJ1-1|TRBV7-8
CASSTRDGTEAFF
TGTGCCAGCAGCACGAGGGATGGCACTGAAGCTTTCTTT
>NA|NA|TRBJ2-1|TRBV6-5
CASSSLQGWNEQFF
TGTGCCAGCAGTTCCCTCCAGGGTTGGAATGAGCAGTTCTTC
>TRBD1|NA|TRBJ2-7|TRBV5-1
CASSPGGGQVTYEQYF
TGCGCCAGCAGCCCGGGTGGGGGACAGGTGACCTACGAGCAGTACTTC
>NA|NA|TRBJ2-5|TRBV6-5
CASSYSSAEETQYF
TGTGCCAGCAGTTACTCGTCTGCGGAAGAGACCCAGTACTTC
>TRBD2|NA|TRBJ2-1|TRBV30
CAWTALAGVYNEQFF
TGTGCCTGGACAGCACTAGCGGGAGTTTACAATGAGCAGTTCTTC
>NA|NA|TRBJ1-2|TRBV2
CASSRTGLDGYTF
TGTGCCAGCAGCCGAACAGGGTTAGATGGCTACACCTTC
>TRBD2|NA|TRBJ2-1|TRBV4-3
CASSQGIAGLSYNEQFF
TGCGCCAGCAGCCAAGGAATAGCGGGACTCTCCTACAATGAGCAGTTCTTC
>NA|NA|TRBJ2-3|TRBV4-2
CASSQGTDTDTQYF
TGTGCCAGCAGCCAAGGGACAGACACAGATACGCAGTATTTT
>NA|NA|TRBJ2-3|TRBV18
CASSPVGATDTQYF
TGTGCCAGCTCACCTGTGGGGGCCACAGATACGCAGTATTTT
>NA|once|TRBJ2-2|TRBV9
CASSPFGANTGELFF
TGTGCCAGCAGCCCGTTCGGAGCGAACACCGGGGAGCTGTTTTTT
>TRBD2|NA|TRBJ2-7|TRBV4-2
CASSQAESGSPYEQYF
TGTGCCAGCAGCCAAGCCGAGAGCGGGAGTCCCTACGAGCAGTACTTC
>TRBD2|NA|TRBJ2-3|TRBV7-3
CASSFRGGPGDTQYF
TGTGCCAGCAGCTTTCGCGGGGGGCCTGGAGATACGCAGTATTTT
>TRBD1|few|TRBJ1-1|TRBV6-5
CASRRQGATEAFF
TGTGCCAGCAGAAGACAGGGGGCCACTGAAGCTTTCTTT
>NA|NA|TRBJ1-3|TRBV6-1
CASSLGGYSGNTIYF
TGTGCCAGCAGCCTCGGCGGTTACTCTGGAAACACCATATATTTT
>NA|NA|TRBJ1-1|TRBV12-5
CASGLVGPLEAFF
TGTGCTAGTGGACTAGTAGGGCCTCTTGAAGCTTTCTTT
>NA|NA|TRBJ1-3|TRBV6-5
CASSYGGAIGNTIYF
TGTGCCAGCAGTTACGGGGGGGCGATCGGAAACACCATATATTTT
>TRBD1|NA|TRBJ1-2|TRBV10-3
CAITPSPGQGQGYTF
TGTGCCATCACCCCCTCCCCGGGACAGGGTCAAGGCTACACCTTC
>NA|NA|TRBJ2-6|TRBV9
CASSVWASGANVLTF
TGTGCCAGCAGCGTTTGGGCCTCTGGGGCCAACGTCCTGACTTTC
>TRBD2|NA|TRBJ2-5|TRBV7-8
CASSLGEGTQYF
TGTGCCAGCAGCTTAGGGGAGGGGACCCAGTACTTC
>NA|NA|TRBJ2-5|TRBV7-6
CASSSTNSETQYF
TGTGCCAGCAGCTCAACTAATTCGGAGACCCAGTACTTC
>NA|once|TRBJ2-2|TRBV4-3
CASSQDYGRRGAGELFF
TGCGCCAGCAGCCAAGATTACGGGCGCAGGGGGGCCGGGGAGCTGTTTTTT
>NA|NA|TRBJ1-6|TRBV4-3
CASSPSIRQAHSPLHF
TGCGCCAGCAGCCCATCTATCCGGCAGGCCCATTCACCCCTCCACTTT
>NA|NA|TRBJ2-2|TRBV2
CASTAITGELFF
TGTGCCAGTACTGCAATCACCGGGGAGCTGTTTTTT